Included here is one T cell receptor beta chain sequence, with context. Its antigen specificity is not known. No clone much larger than this one lies a single base away; base qualities are absent. CDR1 and CDR2 are drawn from the germline V gene (reference sequence): LNHDA, SQIVND. Measured from the cysteine to the phenylalanine, the CDR3 is 15 residues long. Here the CDR3 DNA is all that survives: 45 bases in frame from base 1. Relative to germline, V is missing 5 bases and J is missing 2 bases, with 6 bases of the junction outside any gene match. The CDR3 regions of human TCRbeta chains were analyzed by immunosequencing. The paper's data handling went like this. Repertoire TCRs were checked for matches against a reference library of SARS-CoV-2-specific TCRs that had been generated using the MIRA antigen-specificity platform. Breadth was defined as the fraction of unique TCRs that were SARS-CoV-2-associated. Depth was defined as the fraction of total T cells that were SARS-CoV-2-associated. Each spike-specific TCR was assigned to its reactive spike region and to a CD4 or CD8 class using the MIRA data. Log10-transformed breadth and depth values were compared by one-way ANOVA with Sidak's multiple comparisons tests. TCRdb took this table from immuneACCESS and kept in-frame rearrangements with V and J called. Such tables lack part of the clones; where checked against another copy, unresolved V genes explain under half of the gap, and the rest is unexplained. That table furnishes V, J and clone size, whereas the DNA furnished D and trimming. The sample yields some 140,000 clones; about 88% were counted once. The ten largest clones add up to roughly 2.9% of the sample.

The time point label, as the study defines it: baseline before first vaccination. Vaccinee samples came from UK trials COV001 and COV002, including a single-blind randomized controlled phase 2/3 trial of AZD1222 (ChAdOx1 nCoV-19) in healthy adults. For TCRbeta chain sequencing, PBMC samples from trial participants were taken at day 0 and at day 28 after the second dose. This record belongs to a study of T cell responses to AZD1222 COVID-19 vaccine (dated by TCRdb to the early 2020s). Concerning the study at large: AZD1222 recipients given second doses at about 4 weeks or at about 12 weeks were pooled, since spike-specific TCR depth and breadth were not found to differ between the two schedules. A total of 233 trial participants underwent TCR sequencing, of whom 207 received two doses of AZD1222 and about 25 received two doses of the MenACWY control vaccine. Enrollment into the trials was organized by age into subgroups of 18-55, 56-69 and 70-plus years, and those subgroups contained about 160, 30 and 59 TCR-sequenced participants, respectively.

Here is what the overall study found, with its caveats: In the small 56-69-year group, the increase in depth fell short of significance, most likely because of low power. A significant rise in spike-specific TCR breadth and depth was observed after two AZD1222 doses relative to day 0 and relative to MenACWY recipients. Participants were mostly white British and included more females than males, and it was suggested by the authors that clonal diversity may have been underestimated. Conclusions about previously exposed vaccinees are limited, since just five or six AZD1222 recipients were seropositive for SARS-CoV-2 at baseline. Nearly half of unique spike-specific TCRs reportedly recognized epitopes outside regions mutated in the B.1.351 and B.1.1.7 variants. Because no samples from the day 14 peak response were available, repertoires could be characterized only after the peak T cell response. Vaccine-associated CD4 TCRs spanned the whole spike protein, with dominant responses in regions 160-218 and 743-854.

The TCR was taken from an adult in good health. This material consisted of peripheral blood, taken on day 0 of AZD1222 vaccination. The chain uses TRBV19 and TRBJ2-7; 10 middle bases align to TRBD1. The DNA sequence is TGTGCCAGTAGTCAAGGACAGGGGGTCCCCTACGAGCAGTACTTC. This sequence encodes CASSQGQGVPYEQYF.